The 28 T cell receptor beta chains below all came from one sample that was sequenced in a study of shared clonotypes between healthy human individuals. The assay was immunoSEQ multiplex PCR, and TCRdb's table has in-frame clones only and misses some. The data hold around 1,900,000 clones, with over 85% observed a single time. Naive CD8 isolation took CD45RO-negative cells positively selected for CCR7 and excluded terminally differentiated effector memory CD45RA+ cells. Sequencing was carried out using naive CD8+ T cells from PBMCs. The receptors stem from a man in his late teens or twenties in good health. Some clones in this sample may be carry-over from other donors' samples.

The chain carries TRBV5-1 and TRBJ1-2; 7 bases match TRBD1. There are 15 residues in the CDR3. V dropped 5 bases and J dropped 4; count of bases not matched to a gene: 11. Germline CDR1 SGHRS, CDR2 YFSETQ. In DNA, the CDR3 is TGCGCCAGCAGATCTCAGTCCCGGGACAGCTATGGCTACACCTTC. Translating gives CASRSQSRDSYGYTF.

V is TRBV11-1 and J is TRBJ2-7; D may be TRBD2 (5 bases). Germline V gene data show CDR1 as SGHAT and CDR2 as FQDESV (reference sequence). This CDR3 is 14 amino acids long. V lost 3 bases to trimming and J lost 4 bases, with 13 bases between them. The CDR3 is CASSFARGGYEQYF. CDR3 nucleotides: TGTGCCAGCAGCTTCGCACGAGGCGGGTACGAGCAGTACTTC. Full variable domain (rest looked up from reference TRBV11-1 and TRBJ2-7): EAEVAQSPRYKITEKSQAVAFWCDPISGHATLYWYRQILGQGPELLVQFQDESVVDDSQLPKDRFSAERLKGVDSTLKIQPAELGDSAMYLCASSFARGGYEQYFGPGTRLTVT.

The genes are TRBV9 and TRBJ1-3, with 8 bases identical to TRBD1. V was pared by 3 bases and J by 9 bases, with 5 bases of the junction left unmatched. This CDR3 is 13 amino acids long. Germline V gene sequence: CDR1 SGDLS, CDR2 YYNGEE. CDR3 nucleotide sequence: TGTGCCAGCAGCGAAGGACAGGGATCCACCATATATTTT. As protein: CASSEGQGSTIYF.

The V gene is TRBV13, the J gene TRBJ1-1; 8 nucleotides align to TRBD1. The germline gives CDR1 PRHDT, CDR2 FYEKMQ (reference sequence). This CDR3 region has 15 residues. V dropped 5 bases and J dropped 4; count of bases not matched to a gene: 9. The CDR3 sequence: CASSLSGGWGTEAFF. In nucleotides, the CDR3 is TGTGCCAGCAGCCTATCAGGGGGCTGGGGCACTGAAGCTTTCTTT.

V and J are TRBV7-9 and TRBJ1-2, with D unclear. The CDR3 covers 13 residues. The V end was cut by 6 bases, the J end by 8 bases, with 16 bases between. Germline V gives CDR1 SEHNR, CDR2 FQNEAQ (reference sequence). The DNA for the CDR3 is TGTGCCAGCAGTGAATCGAGTGTTGGAGGCTACACCTTC. It is translated as CASSESSVGGYTF.

The V call is TRBV14, the J call TRBJ2-1; 7 nucleotides align to TRBD2. J was trimmed by 6 bases and V by 4 bases; bases with no gene match: 9. CDR1 and CDR2 from the germline V gene are SGHDN and FVKESK. The CDR3 length is 15 residues. The chain's CDR3 is CASSPRRENGNEQFF. The CDR3 coding sequence is TGTGCCAGCAGCCCTCGGCGGGAGAACGGCAATGAGCAGTTCTTC.

CDR3 DNA sequence: TGTGCCAGCACGCCCTATGGAGGTCTGTCAGATACGCAGTATTTT. Protein product: CASTPYGGLSDTQYF. The chain links TRBV6-6 to TRBJ2-3; D possibly corresponds to TRBD2 (5 bases). With 7 bases removed from V and 4 bases from J, the gap between germline ends came to 18 bases. The CDR3 runs 15 residues. CDR1 and CDR2 from the germline V gene are MNHNY and SVGAGI (reference sequence).

V is TRBV6-5 and J is TRBJ2-5; D is perhaps TRBD1 (5 bases). Looked up from germline, CDR1 is MNHEY and CDR2 is SVGAGI. V shed 0 bases and J shed 4 bases, with 9 bases lying between them. This CDR3 contains 14 residues. CDR3 region: CASSYSDSTETQYF. The CDR3 bases are TGTGCCAGCAGTTACTCCGACAGCACAGAGACCCAGTACTTC.

With respect to this clone: Its ends do not fully match the called genes, so a read error is possible. The chain recombines TRBV27 with TRBJ2-7; D perhaps matches TRBD1 (6 bases). This CDR3 has 15 residues. The germline V gene encodes CDR1 MNHEY and CDR2 SMNVEV (reference sequence). The CDR3 here is CASSYVGTPGHQFHF. As DNA, the CDR3 is TGTGCCAGCAGTTACGTTGGGACACCAGGCCACCAGTTTCACTTC.

V and J are TRBV4-1 and TRBJ1-6; maybe TRBD1 (5 bases). Looked up from germline, CDR1 is MGHRA and CDR2 is YSYEKL. V was shortened by 2 bases and J by 4 bases, with 6 bases between the two germline ends. There are 14 residues in the CDR3. CDR3 in amino acids: CASSQPGYNSPLHF. The CDR3 bases are TGCGCCAGCAGCCAACCAGGGTATAATTCACCCCTCCACTTT.

The gene calls are TRBV6-5 and TRBJ2-1, with 9 bases matching TRBD2. CDR1 is MNHEY and CDR2 is SVGAGI in the germline V gene. CDR3 length equals 15 residues. The trim removed 6 bases at V and 4 bases at J, leaving 7 bases unmatched. CDR3 in amino acids: CASRINSGSYNEQFF. The CDR3 DNA follows: TGTGCCAGCAGAATAAATAGCGGGAGTTACAATGAGCAGTTCTTC.

This chain uses TRBV4-2 with TRBJ1-5; D unresolved. The germline gives CDR1 LGHNA, CDR2 YNFKEQ. The CDR3 is 15 residues long. Trimming cost V 0 bases and J 3 bases, with 9 bases left between them. The DNA of the CDR3 is TGTGCCAGCAGCCAAGAGTTTCGGGACAATCAGCCCCAGCATTTT. Its protein is CASSQEFRDNQPQHF.

The V and J genes are TRBV21-1 and TRBJ2-7. TRBV21-1 is a documented pseudogene. The CDR3 is 14 residues long. The CDR3 region is CASSKEDLPYEQYF. In DNA, the CDR3 is TGTGCCAGCAGCAAAGAAGACCTGCCCTACGAGCAGTACTTC.

V usage is TRBV7-3 and J usage is TRBJ2-5; 7 bases fit TRBD1. The CDR3 runs to 16 residues. The germline V gene has CDR1 SGHTA and CDR2 FQGTGA. Trimming removed 5 bases from V and 3 bases from J; junction bases left unmatched: 12. CDR3 region: CASSLRGDRDKETQYF. In DNA form, the CDR3 reads TGTGCCAGCAGCCTCCGCGGAGACAGGGATAAAGAGACCCAGTACTTC.

Notes on this clone: Other DNA sequences in this sample translate to the same CDR3. V is TRBV6-5 and J is TRBJ2-7; D unclear. V was shortened by 5 bases and J by 0 bases, with 8 bases between the two germline ends. The CDR3 consists of 13 residues. Germline V gives CDR1 MNHEY, CDR2 SVGAGI. CDR3 amino acids: CASSPTVSYEQYF. CDR3 DNA: TGTGCCAGCAGTCCTACGGTCTCCTACGAGCAGTACTTC.

Only one count was recorded for this clone. This CDR3 reads CASRPDRVQETQYF. For the CDR3, the DNA is TGCGCCAGCAGACCGGACAGGGTCCAAGAGACCCAGTACTTC. The chain joins TRBV5-1 to TRBJ2-5; 8 bases fit TRBD1. Trimming removed 5 bases from V and 1 base from J; junction bases left unmatched: 4. This CDR3 has 14 amino acids. CDR1 is SGHRS and CDR2 is YFSETQ in the germline V gene.

This chain uses TRBV5-5 with TRBJ2-1, with D perhaps matching TRBD2 (5 bases). The CDR3 contains 12 residues. CDR1 and CDR2 from the germline V gene are SGHKS and YYEKEE (reference sequence). The CDR3 sequence is CAEGVIGNEQFF. CDR3 DNA: TGTGCTGAGGGAGTGATTGGGAATGAGCAGTTCTTC.

As to this clone: The sample has other DNA sequences that encode this CDR3 too. The chain has TRBV27 and TRBJ2-5; D is unclear. CDR1 MNHEY and CDR2 SMNVEV come from the germline V gene (reference sequence). The ends were cut back, 4 bases at V and 5 bases at J, with 11 bases in the middle. The CDR3 totals 13 residues. The CDR3 here is CASSSRVGETQYF. CDR3 nucleotide sequence: TGTGCCAGCAGTTCAAGGGTCGGTGAGACCCAGTACTTC.

The J gene is TRBJ2-1, the V gene TRBV27; D assignment may be TRBD1 or TRBD2 (5 bases each). Germline CDR1 is MNHEY and CDR2 is SMNVEV (reference sequence). Trimming removed 2 bases at V and 2 bases at J, with 13 bases between. This CDR3 has 16 amino acids. In DNA form, the CDR3 reads TGTGCCAGCAGTTTAGGGAGTGGGGCCGCCTACAATGAGCAGTTCTTC. It codes for CASSLGSGAAYNEQFF.

The chain combines TRBV11-2 with TRBJ2-7; D is possibly TRBD2 (6 bases). With 4 bases removed from V and 5 bases from J, the gap between germline ends came to 18 bases. The CDR3 totals 15 residues. Germline values: CDR1 SGHAT, CDR2 FQNNGV. The CDR3 loop is CASSSRTAGIDEQYF. As DNA, the CDR3 is TGTGCCAGCAGCTCAAGGACCGCGGGGATCGACGAGCAGTACTTC.

The chain couples TRBV11-2 to TRBJ2-1; D uncertain. Trimming left V 0 bases short and J 13 bases short, with 10 bases between. Germline CDR1 SGHAT, CDR2 FQNNGV. The CDR3 has 12 residues. CDR3 nucleotides: TGTGCCAGCAGCTTAGACCCCTACCCTCAGTTCTTC. Residues: CASSLDPYPQFF.

The V call is TRBV28, the J call TRBJ2-7; TRBD1 or TRBD2 may be the D gene (6 bases each). This CDR3 contains 15 residues. The germline CDR1 and CDR2 sequences are MDHEN and SYDVKM. Trimming took 0 bases from V and 5 from J, leaving 14 bases between them. The CDR3 coding sequence is TGTGCCAGCAGTTTATGGCGTCAGGGGAGGAACGAGCAGTACTTC. Its translation: CASSLWRQGRNEQYF. The whole variable domain, filled in from reference TRBV28 and TRBJ2-7, reads DVKVTQSSRYLVKRTGEKVFLECVQDMDHENMFWYRQDPGLGLRLIYFSYDVKMKEKGDIPEGYSVSREKKERFSLILESASTNQTSMYLCASSLWRQGRNEQYFGPGTRLTVT.

The chain joins TRBV7-2 to TRBJ1-2; tentative D call: TRBD1 (6 bases). Germline assignment: CDR1 SGHTA and CDR2 FQGNSA. The CDR3 sequence is 15 residues long. V shed 3 bases and J shed 2 bases, with 13 bases lying between them. The CDR3 region is CASSFTGQYNYGYTF. CDR3 sequence (DNA): TGTGCCAGCAGCTTCACCGGACAGTACAACTATGGCTACACCTTC.

The chain links TRBV5-6 to TRBJ2-1; D is uncertain. This CDR3 comprises 13 residues. V was trimmed by 0 bases and J by 5 bases, leaving 6 bases between them. Germline assignment: CDR1 SGHDT and CDR2 YYEEEE. DNA of the CDR3: TGTGCCAGCAGCTTGGTCAGACACAATGAGCAGTTCTTC. It encodes CASSLVRHNEQFF.

This chain links TRBV6-5 with TRBJ1-2, with D possibly being TRBD1 (5 bases). V lost 0 bases, J lost 7 bases, and 6 bases lay in between. Germline V gene lookup returns CDR1 MNHEY and CDR2 SVGAGI. CDR3 length: 12 amino acids. The CDR3 is CASSYSGVGYTF. The CDR3 nucleotides are TGTGCCAGCAGTTACTCAGGGGTTGGCTACACCTTC.

The rearrangement links TRBV27 to TRBJ1-1; possibly TRBD1 for D (5 bases). The CDR3 sequence is 15 residues long. Trimming stripped 5 bases from V and 4 bases from J, with 17 bases between. Germline V lookup: CDR1 MNHEY, CDR2 SMNVEV (reference sequence). For the CDR3, the DNA is TGTGCCAGCAGTGTAGTGGGGCAGGCAGGCACTGAAGCTTTCTTT. It is translated as CASSVVGQAGTEAFF.

The rearrangement links TRBV2 to TRBJ1-2; no reliable D call. This CDR3 is 13 amino acids long. Germline loops: CDR1 SNHLY, CDR2 FYNNEI. V was cut by 3 bases and J by 3 bases, with 8 bases left in between. The CDR3 nucleotides are TGTGCCAGCAGTGACACAGCCTACTATGGCTACACCTTC. Amino acid sequence: CASSDTAYYGYTF.

V usage is TRBV29-1 and J usage is TRBJ2-5, with 7 bases lining up with TRBD1. V lost 5 bases to trimming and J lost 2 bases; unmatched junction nucleotides: 8. CDR3 size: 14 residues. Germline CDR1 is SQVTM and CDR2 is ANQGSEA. The CDR3 protein is CSVYGQDLQETQYF. The CDR3 coding sequence is TGCAGCGTTTATGGACAGGACCTACAAGAGACCCAGTACTTC.